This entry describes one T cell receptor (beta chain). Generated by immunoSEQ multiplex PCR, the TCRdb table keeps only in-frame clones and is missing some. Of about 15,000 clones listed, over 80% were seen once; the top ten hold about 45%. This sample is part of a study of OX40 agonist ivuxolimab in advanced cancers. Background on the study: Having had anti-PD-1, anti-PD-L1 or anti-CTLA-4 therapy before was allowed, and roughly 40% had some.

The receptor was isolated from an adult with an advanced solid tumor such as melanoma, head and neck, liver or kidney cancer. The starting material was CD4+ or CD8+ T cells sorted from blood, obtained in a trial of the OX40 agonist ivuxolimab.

The CDR3 nucleotides are TGTGCCAGCAGCGAGGAGGGGCGGGGGTTCTATGGCTACACCTTC. This gives the protein CASSEEGRGFYGYTF. This chain links TRBV7-2 with TRBJ1-2, with D perhaps TRBD1 (5 bases). This CDR3 is 15 amino acids long. Trimming removed 5 bases from V and 4 bases from J, with 17 bases in between. Germline V lookup: CDR1 SGHTA, CDR2 FQGNSA.